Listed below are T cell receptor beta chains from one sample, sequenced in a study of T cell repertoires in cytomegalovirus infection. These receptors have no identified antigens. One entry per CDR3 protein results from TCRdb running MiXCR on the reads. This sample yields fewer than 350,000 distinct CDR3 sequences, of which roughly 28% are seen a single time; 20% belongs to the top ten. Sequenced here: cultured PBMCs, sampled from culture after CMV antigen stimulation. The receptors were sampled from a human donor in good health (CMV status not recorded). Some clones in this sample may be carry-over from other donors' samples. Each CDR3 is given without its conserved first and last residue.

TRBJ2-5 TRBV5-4 ASSPGTSGRGETQY
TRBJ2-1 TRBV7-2 ASSLGGVAYNEQF
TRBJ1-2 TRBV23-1 ARKSMDRLVSGDNYGYT
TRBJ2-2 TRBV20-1 SAGGGTIGPGELF
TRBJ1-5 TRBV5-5 ASSLVFRTGPQGPQH
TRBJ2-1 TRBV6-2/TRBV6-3 ASSYGVAVAYNEQF
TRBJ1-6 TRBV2 ASSAQGLQNSPLH
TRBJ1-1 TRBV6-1 ASRGPGQGSEAF
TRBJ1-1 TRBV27 ASSLSPGQGWENTEAF
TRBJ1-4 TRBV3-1 ASSQAPGNRYATNEKLF
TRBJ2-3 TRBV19 ASSVLAGAGTDTQY
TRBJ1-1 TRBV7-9 ASTGNWNTEAF
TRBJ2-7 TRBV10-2 ASSESIVHEQY
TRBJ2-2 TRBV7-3 ASSLNLNDNTGELF
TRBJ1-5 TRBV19 ASSDGQGGNQPQH
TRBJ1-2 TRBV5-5 ASSSDNPRSNYGYT
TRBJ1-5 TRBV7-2 ASSFGDINQPQH
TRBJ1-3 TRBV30 AWSVPYTIY
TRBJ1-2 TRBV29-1 SVEGGGAGGYT
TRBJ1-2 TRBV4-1 ASSQDTLRDGYGYT
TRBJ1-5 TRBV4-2 ASSQVAGQSNQPQH
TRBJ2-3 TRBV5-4 ASSSWADTQY
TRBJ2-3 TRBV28 ASSFLRESTDTQY
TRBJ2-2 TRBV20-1 SARYQGEGELF
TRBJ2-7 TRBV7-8 ASSLPGLDNYEQY
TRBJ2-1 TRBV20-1 SAGSVGSEQF
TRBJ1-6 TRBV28 ASSSSMTGLH
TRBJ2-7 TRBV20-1 SAPVVGRPSEQY
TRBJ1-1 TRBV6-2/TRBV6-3 ASSYRTGSPEAF
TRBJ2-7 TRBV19 ASKSSGQGRNEQY
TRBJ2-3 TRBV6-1 ASTGRKQVFSTDTQY
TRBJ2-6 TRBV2 ASGQTLSGANVLT
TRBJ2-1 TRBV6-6 ASSFSSGSSNEQF
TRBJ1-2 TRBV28 ASSPPGPYGYT
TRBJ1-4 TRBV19 ASSPLAGTGDEKLF
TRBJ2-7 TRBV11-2 ASSSPGLASYEQY
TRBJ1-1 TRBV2 ASSAGSLNTEAF
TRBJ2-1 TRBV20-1 SARRLAGLGDEQF
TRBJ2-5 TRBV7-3 ASSPGQGQETQY
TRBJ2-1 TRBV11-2 ASSFLGGGPYNEQF
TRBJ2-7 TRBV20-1 SAISLDGFSYEQY
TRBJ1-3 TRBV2 ASSGHSGNTIY